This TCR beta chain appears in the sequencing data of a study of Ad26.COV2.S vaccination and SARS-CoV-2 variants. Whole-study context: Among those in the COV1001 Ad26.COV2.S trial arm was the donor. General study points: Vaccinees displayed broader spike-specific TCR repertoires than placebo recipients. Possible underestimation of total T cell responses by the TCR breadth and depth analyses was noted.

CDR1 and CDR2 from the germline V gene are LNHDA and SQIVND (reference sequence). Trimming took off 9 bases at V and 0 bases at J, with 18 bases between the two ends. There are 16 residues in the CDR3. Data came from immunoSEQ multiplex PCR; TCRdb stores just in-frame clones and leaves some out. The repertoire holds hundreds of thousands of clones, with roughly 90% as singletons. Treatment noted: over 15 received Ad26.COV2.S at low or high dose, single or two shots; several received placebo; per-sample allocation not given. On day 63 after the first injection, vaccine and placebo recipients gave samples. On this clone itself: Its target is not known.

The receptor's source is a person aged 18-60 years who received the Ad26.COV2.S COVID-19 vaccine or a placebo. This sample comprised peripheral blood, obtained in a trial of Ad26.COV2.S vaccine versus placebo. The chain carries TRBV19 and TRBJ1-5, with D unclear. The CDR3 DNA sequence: TGTGCCAGCGCAGTAAAGGCCCCGTATAGCAATCAGCCCCAGCATTTT. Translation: CASAVKAPYSNQPQHF. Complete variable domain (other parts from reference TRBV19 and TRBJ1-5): DGGITQSPKYLFRKEGQNVTLSCEQNLNHDAMYWYRQDPGQGLRLIYYSQIVNDFQKGDIAEGYSVSREKKESFPLTVTSAQKNPTAFYLCASAVKAPYSNQPQHFGDGTRLSIL.